The 3 T cell receptor beta chains below all came from one sample that was sequenced in a study of shared clonotypes between healthy human individuals. Produced via immunoSEQ multiplex PCR; TCRdb's table is partial and in-frame only. Among approximately 1,500,000 clones, 95% to 99% were seen once, and the ten largest hold about 0.45%. Sequences were obtained from naive CD4+ T cells sorted from blood. Subset in this sample: CD45RA+ positively selected. These receptors came from a young man in good health.

Regarding this clone: The junction differs from germline at one of its ends, possibly a read error. V usage is TRBV29-1 and J usage is TRBJ2-2; weak D call: TRBD2 (5 bases). Per germline, CDR1 SQVTM and CDR2 ANQGSEA. The CDR3 is 16 amino acids. CDR3 loop: CSVEVRRVGVLWGAVF. The CDR3 coding sequence is TGCAGCGTTGAAGTACGAAGGGTGGGAGTCCTCTGGGGAGCTGTTTTT.

On this clone itself: In the same sample, other DNA sequences code for this CDR3. V and J are TRBV6-5 and TRBJ2-7; perhaps TRBD1 as D (6 bases). The germline V and J ends were trimmed by 6 bases and 3 bases, with 12 bases remaining between them. This CDR3 has 13 residues. Germline-derived CDR1 and CDR2 are MNHEY and SVGAGI. The CDR3 reads CASRLQGRYEQYF. The CDR3 nucleotides are TGTGCCAGCAGACTACAGGGCCGCTACGAGCAGTACTTC.

The J gene is TRBJ2-5, the V gene TRBV2, with D unresolved. Per the germline V gene, CDR1 is SNHLY and CDR2 is FYNNEI. The CDR3 sequence is 13 residues long. The germline V and J ends were trimmed by 9 bases and 0 bases, with 11 bases remaining between them. This CDR3 reads CASITANQETQYF. The CDR3, as DNA: TGTGCCAGTATTACAGCAAACCAAGAGACCCAGTACTTC.